The source of this T cell receptor (beta chain) is a study of regulatory T cells in long-lasting Graves disease. This clonotype has a handful of counts. Noted time point: newly diagnosed GD, antithyroid drugs for less than 3 months. RNA isolated from PBMCs was used to make the TCR library. Arm-PCR of CDR3 regions and iRepertoire HTBI primers were the basis on which TCR beta libraries were built. MiXCR, run by TCRdb on the multiplex PCR reads, gives a single entry per CDR3 protein. The table lists fewer than 650,000 distinct CDR3 sequences, around 16% of them singletons. Trimming left V 1 base short and J 3 bases short, with 3 bases between. This CDR3 contains 11 residues. Germline V gene sequence: CDR1 DFQATT, CDR2 SNEGSKA (reference sequence). The sample also formed part of further work on T cells in Graves' hyperthyroidism and ophthalmopathy.

This clonotype was sampled from a young man with Graves disease. The sample consisted of peripheral blood mononuclear cells (PBMCs), taken at new diagnosis, from a patient treated with antithyroid drugs. The V call is TRBV20-1, the J call TRBJ1-2; D gene unclear. The CDR3 DNA reads as TGCAGTGCTAGAGCCCACTATGGCTACACCTTC. Translating gives CSARAHYGYTF.